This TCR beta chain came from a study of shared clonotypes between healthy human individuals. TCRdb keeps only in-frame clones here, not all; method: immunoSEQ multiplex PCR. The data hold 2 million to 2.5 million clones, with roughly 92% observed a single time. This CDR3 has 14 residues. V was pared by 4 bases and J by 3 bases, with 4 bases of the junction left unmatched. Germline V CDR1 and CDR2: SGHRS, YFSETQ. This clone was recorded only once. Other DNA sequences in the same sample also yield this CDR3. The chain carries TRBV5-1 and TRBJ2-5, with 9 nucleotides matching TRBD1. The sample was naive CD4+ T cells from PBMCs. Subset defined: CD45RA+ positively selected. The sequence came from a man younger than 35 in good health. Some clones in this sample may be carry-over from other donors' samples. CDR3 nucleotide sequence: TGCGCCAGCAGCCCGGGACAGGGTAAAGAGACCCAGTACTTC. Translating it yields CASSPGQGKETQYF. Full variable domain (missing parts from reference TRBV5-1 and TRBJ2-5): KAGVTQTPRYLIKTRGQQVTLSCSPISGHRSVSWYQQTPGQGLQFLFEYFSETQRNKGNFPGRFSGRQFSNSRSEMNVSTLELGDSALYLCASSPGQGKETQYFGPGTRLLVL.